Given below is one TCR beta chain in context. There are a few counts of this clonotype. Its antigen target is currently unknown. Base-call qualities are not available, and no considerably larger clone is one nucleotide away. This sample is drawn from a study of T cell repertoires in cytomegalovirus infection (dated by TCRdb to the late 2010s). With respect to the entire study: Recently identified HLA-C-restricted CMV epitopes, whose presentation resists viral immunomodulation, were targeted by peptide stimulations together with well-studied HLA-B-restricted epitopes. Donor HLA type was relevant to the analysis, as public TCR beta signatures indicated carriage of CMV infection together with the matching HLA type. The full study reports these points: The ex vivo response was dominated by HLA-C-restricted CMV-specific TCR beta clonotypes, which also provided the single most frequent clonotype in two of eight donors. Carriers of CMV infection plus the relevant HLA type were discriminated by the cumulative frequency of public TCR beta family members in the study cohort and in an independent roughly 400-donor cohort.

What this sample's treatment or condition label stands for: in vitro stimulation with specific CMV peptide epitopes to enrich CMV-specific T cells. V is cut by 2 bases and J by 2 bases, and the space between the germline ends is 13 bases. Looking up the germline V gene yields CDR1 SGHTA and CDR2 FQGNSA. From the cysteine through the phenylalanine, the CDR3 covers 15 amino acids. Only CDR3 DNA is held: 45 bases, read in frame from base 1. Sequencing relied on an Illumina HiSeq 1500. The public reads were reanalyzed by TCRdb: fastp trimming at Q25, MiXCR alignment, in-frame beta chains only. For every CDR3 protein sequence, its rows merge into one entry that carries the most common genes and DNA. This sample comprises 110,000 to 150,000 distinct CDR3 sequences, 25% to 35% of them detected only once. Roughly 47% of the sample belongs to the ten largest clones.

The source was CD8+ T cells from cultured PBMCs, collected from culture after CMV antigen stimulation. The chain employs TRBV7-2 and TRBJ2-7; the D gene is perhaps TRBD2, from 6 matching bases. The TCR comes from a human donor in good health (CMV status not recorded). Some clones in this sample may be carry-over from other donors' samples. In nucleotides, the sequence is TGTGCCAGCAGCTTAATAGGGGCGGGGCCCTACGAGCAGTACTTC. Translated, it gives CASSLIGAGPYEQYF.